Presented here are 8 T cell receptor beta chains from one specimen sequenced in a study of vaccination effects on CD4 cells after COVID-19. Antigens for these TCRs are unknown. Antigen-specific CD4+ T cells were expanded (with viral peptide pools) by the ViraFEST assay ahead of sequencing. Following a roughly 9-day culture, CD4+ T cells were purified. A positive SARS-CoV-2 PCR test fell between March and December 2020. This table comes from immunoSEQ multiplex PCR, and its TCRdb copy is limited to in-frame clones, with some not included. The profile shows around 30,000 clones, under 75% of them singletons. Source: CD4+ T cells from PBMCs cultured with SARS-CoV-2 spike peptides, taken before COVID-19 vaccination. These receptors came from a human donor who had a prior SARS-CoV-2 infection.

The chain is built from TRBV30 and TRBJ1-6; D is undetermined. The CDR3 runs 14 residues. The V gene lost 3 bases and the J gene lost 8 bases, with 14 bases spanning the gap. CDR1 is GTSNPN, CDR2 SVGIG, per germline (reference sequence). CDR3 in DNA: TGTGCCTGGAGCTTGACGGGGTTTGATTCACCCCTCCACTTT. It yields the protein CAWSLTGFDSPLHF.

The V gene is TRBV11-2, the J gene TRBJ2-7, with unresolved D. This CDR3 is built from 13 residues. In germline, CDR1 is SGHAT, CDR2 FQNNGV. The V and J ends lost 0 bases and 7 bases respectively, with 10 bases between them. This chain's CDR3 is CASSLDSLGEQYF. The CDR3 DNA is TGTGCCAGCAGCTTAGACTCCTTGGGGGAGCAGTACTTC.

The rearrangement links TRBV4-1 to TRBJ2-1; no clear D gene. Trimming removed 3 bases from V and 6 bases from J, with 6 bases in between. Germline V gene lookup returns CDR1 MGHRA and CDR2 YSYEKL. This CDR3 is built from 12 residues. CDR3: CASSHSSNEQFF. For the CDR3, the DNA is TGCGCCAGCAGCCACTCGAGCAATGAGCAGTTCTTC.

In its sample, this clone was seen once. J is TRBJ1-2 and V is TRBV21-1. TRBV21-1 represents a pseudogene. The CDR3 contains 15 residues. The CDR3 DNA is TGTGCCAGCAGCAAAAAGACGGGGACTAACTATGGCTACACCTTC. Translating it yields CASSKKTGTNYGYTF.

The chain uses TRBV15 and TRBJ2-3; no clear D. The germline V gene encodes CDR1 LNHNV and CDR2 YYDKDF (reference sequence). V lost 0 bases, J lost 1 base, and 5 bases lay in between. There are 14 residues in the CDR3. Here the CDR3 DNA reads TGTGCCACCAGCAGAGAAGGGCGCACAGATACGCAGTATTTT. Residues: CATSREGRTDTQYF.

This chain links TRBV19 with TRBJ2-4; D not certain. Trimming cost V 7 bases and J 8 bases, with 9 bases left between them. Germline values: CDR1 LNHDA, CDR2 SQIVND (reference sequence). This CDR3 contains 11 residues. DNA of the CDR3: TGTGCCAGTATTCCGTCGGACATTCAGTACTTC. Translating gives CASIPSDIQYF.

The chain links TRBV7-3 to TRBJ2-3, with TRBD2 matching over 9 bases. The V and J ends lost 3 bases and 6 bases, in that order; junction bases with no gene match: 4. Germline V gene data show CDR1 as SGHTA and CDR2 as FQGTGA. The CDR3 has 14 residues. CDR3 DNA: TGTGCCAGCAGCTTTAGCGGGGGTTCGGATACGCAGTATTTT. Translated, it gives CASSFSGGSDTQYF.

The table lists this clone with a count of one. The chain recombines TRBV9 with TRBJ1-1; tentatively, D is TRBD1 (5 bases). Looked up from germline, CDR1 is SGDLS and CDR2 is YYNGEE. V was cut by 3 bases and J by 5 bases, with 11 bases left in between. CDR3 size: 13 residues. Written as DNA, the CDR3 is TGTGCCAGCAGCGGGGGGGAAGGAACTGAAGCTTTCTTT. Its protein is CASSGGEGTEAFF.